Reported below is one T cell receptor beta chain. This clone was observed once. Its antigen is unknown. The species here is mouse, which means the gene names and germline sequences are mouse ones. The read gets to within 1 residue of the CDR3 end, and the germline J gene fills in the rest. This entry comes from a study of tissue T cells after allogeneic stem cell transplantation (dated by TCRdb to the early 2020s). Context from the whole study: The study profiled TCR beta repertoires in many tissues obtained from research autopsies of patients with and without GVHD, and also in mouse models of GVHD. The human arm was a prospective observational study without blinding or randomization.

The V and J ends are trimmed by 2 bases and 0 bases, leaving 9 bases between them. As encoded in the germline V gene (reference sequence), CDR1 is NSQYPW while CDR2 is LRSPGD. The CDR3 numbers 15 residues from cysteine through phenylalanine. The DNA shown is the part of the CDR3 that was read: 42 bases, in frame from base 1. The library was built by means of the immunoSEQ multiplex PCR assay. TCRbeta CDR3 sequencing was performed at survey depth by Adaptive Biotechnologies, and CDR3 sequences, V/J genes, productive frequency and template counts were reported. Amplification of TCR beta CDR3 regions was performed from genomic DNA rather than from RNA. The study's processing was this. Jensen-Shannon divergence was used to quantify pairwise repertoire overlap between tissues, with a value of 1 meaning complete divergence and a value of 0 meaning identical repertoires. Tissues were clustered by single-linkage agglomerative hierarchical clustering of pairwise JSD values, and the clustering results were displayed as dendrograms. GLIPH2 was run on all patient samples with simulation_depth 1000, kmer_min_depth 3, cdr3_length_cutoff 8, keeping groups with more than two unique CDR3s. A standardized tissue-overlap score was generated by extrapolating Jaccard GLIPH-group overlap across patients to a standard repertoire size of 1000 clones. Associations of diversity with clinical or experimental variables used linear mixed-effect models with tissue fixed effects and individual random effects. Held by TCRdb, this immuneACCESS table contains in-frame sequences only and omits some clones. Under half of the omission traces to an unresolved V gene where checked; the cause of the rest is unknown. Clone size and V and J calls were adopted from that table, with D and trimming inferred from the DNA. This sample holds over 45,000 clones; 73% were observed only once. In total, the top ten clones hold about 0.55% of the sample.

Beyond this particular receptor, the publication reports: Which tissue TCRs were alloreactive or antigen-specific was not determined in the study, and some clones might have been persisting host cells. In both patients and mice, T cells from blood and spleen covered only a limited part of the TCR repertoire found in tissues. Within patients, how anatomically similar the tissues were was a key factor in shaping TCR repertoire composition, regardless of disease or transplant status. The patient cohort was small and varied clinically, and sampling depth was recognized as a limitation. Not many T cell clones showed up in more than one patient, yet clustering based on motifs uncovered repertoire signatures that were shared across patients in a tissue-specific way.

The V and J genes are TRBV1 and TRBJ2-3, with an unclear D gene assignment. Sample: sorted cells pooled from one or two spleens. This receptor was identified in a pool of C57BL/6 mice in good health. The CDR3 region has the sequence CTCSAKLTSAETLYF. CDR3 DNA (partial): TGCACCTGCAGTGCAAAACTGACTAGTGCAGAAACGCTGTAT.